The source of this T cell receptor (beta chain) is a study of T cells after yellow fever vaccination. The V end was cut by 3 bases, the J end by 3 bases, with 9 bases between. Germline CDR1 and CDR2: LNHDA and SQIVND (reference sequence). The CDR3 sequence is 15 residues long. One entry per CDR3 protein results from TCRdb running MiXCR on the 5' RACE reads. The data hold under 30,000 distinct CDR3 sequences, with 5% to 6% observed a single time. This clonotype has at least ten counts. The receptor comes from a man aged 25-40 years who received the YFV17D yellow fever vaccine. This chain joins TRBV19 and TRBJ2-6; tentative D call: TRBD2 (6 bases). Sequences were derived from CD8+ T cells sorted from PBMCs, sampled 10 days after the yellow fever booster vaccination. CDR3 nucleotides: TGTGCCAGTAGTATGGAGGGGTATGGGGCCAACGTCCTGACTTTC. Translation gives CASSMEGYGANVLTF.